These 17 T cell receptor beta chains came from one sample sequenced in a study of cytomegalovirus exposure and HLA in healthy donors (dated by TCRdb to between 2016 and 2019). Library construction relied on the immunoSEQ multiplex PCR assay. For the multiplex PCR, a mixture combining 60 forward primers for TCR Vbeta segments and 13 reverse primers for TCR Jbeta segments was used. Entries here come from immuneACCESS through TCRdb and include only in-frame sequences with V and J called. Some clones fail to appear in such tables; in the studies checked, an unresolved V gene covers under half of the shortfall, and the cause of the remainder is unknown. The sample table lists 90,000 to 120,000 clones, roughly 70% of them with a count of one. The ten largest account for around 9.9% of the sample. Sequences were obtained from PBMCs. Receptor source: a man in his forties in good health and CMV-seropositive.

This chain connects TRBV30 to TRBJ1-3; TRBD1 matches at 9 bases. The CDR3 length is 13 residues. The germline gives CDR1 GTSNPN, CDR2 SVGIG (reference sequence). V trimming: 5 bases; J trimming: 8 bases; junction bases outside the gene matches: 7. The CDR3 is CAWGTGNWDTIYF. CDR3 DNA: TGTGCCTGGGGGACAGGGAATTGGGACACCATATATTTT.

The genes are TRBV4-1 and TRBJ2-1; the D is unclear. Germline V gene lookup returns CDR1 MGHRA and CDR2 YSYEKL. The CDR3 runs to 15 residues. V lost 4 bases, J lost 2 bases, and 12 bases lay in between. Here the CDR3 reads CASSPVLAAYNEQFF. CDR3 DNA: TGCGCCAGCAGCCCCGTTTTAGCCGCCTACAATGAGCAGTTCTTC.

This chain links TRBV6-1 with TRBJ1-5; D is ambiguous. The germline CDR1 and CDR2 sequences are MNHNS and SASEGT. With 6 bases removed from V and 5 bases from J, the gap between germline ends came to 17 bases. The CDR3 covers 15 residues. The CDR3 DNA sequence: TGTGCCAGCAGCCTCGGCTTGAGCGACGATCAGCCCCAGCATTTT. This sequence encodes CASSLGLSDDQPQHF.

This clone came up once. The chain uses TRBV30 and TRBJ2-7; TRBD2 matches 9 bases. In germline, CDR1 is GTSNPN, CDR2 SVGIG (reference sequence). After removal of 2 bases from V and 7 bases from J, the junction contained 6 bases not matched to a gene. There are 13 residues in the CDR3. CDR3 region: CAWSIAGAREQYF. The DNA of the CDR3 is TGTGCCTGGAGTATAGCGGGAGCGCGTGAGCAGTACTTC.

The chain has TRBV7-2 and TRBJ1-5; 9 bases map to TRBD1. J lost 0 bases, V lost 2 bases, and 5 bases had no gene match. Germline assignment: CDR1 SGHTA and CDR2 FQGNSA. The CDR3 is made up of 17 amino acids. CDR3 amino acids: CASSLRGTGFSNQPQHF. Written as DNA, the CDR3 is TGTGCCAGCAGCTTACGAGGGACAGGGTTTAGCAATCAGCCCCAGCATTTT.

This clone was observed a few times. The rearrangement joins TRBV6-1 to TRBJ1-5, with 8 bases fitting TRBD1. Germline V gene sequence: CDR1 MNHNS, CDR2 SASEGT. The CDR3 spans 15 residues. The J segment lost 1 base and the V segment lost 1 base, leaving 0 bases of the junction unmatched. The DNA for the CDR3 is TGTGCCAGCAGTGAAGGACAGGGGAGCAATCAGCCCCAGCATTTT. Its protein is CASSEGQGSNQPQHF.

This chain joins TRBV19 and TRBJ2-1; 10 bases are a match to TRBD2. The J segment lost 6 bases and the V segment lost 3 bases, leaving 5 bases of the junction unmatched. The germline V gene has CDR1 LNHDA and CDR2 SQIVND (reference sequence). This CDR3 spans 15 amino acids. CDR3: CASSILAGVSNEQFF. DNA for the CDR3: TGTGCCAGTAGTATCCTAGCGGGAGTCTCCAATGAGCAGTTCTTC.

This chain joins TRBV6-5 and TRBJ1-2; possible D gene TRBD1, 5 bases. The CDR3 contains 11 residues. Deletions cut 7 bases from V and 8 bases from J, with 11 bases between. Germline V gene sequence: CDR1 MNHEY, CDR2 SVGAGI. The CDR3: CASTARGGYTF. DNA of the CDR3: TGTGCCAGCACTGCCCGGGGGGGCTACACCTTC.

The chain uses TRBV29-1 and TRBJ1-2; D possibly corresponds to TRBD1 (5 bases). There are 12 residues in the CDR3. The germline V gene has CDR1 SQVTM and CDR2 ANQGSEA. V dropped 7 bases and J dropped 4 bases, with 13 bases sitting between them. This CDR3 reads CSAGGGTYGYTF. The CDR3 region has the DNA TGCAGCGCGGGCGGGGGGACCTATGGCTACACCTTC.

This chain uses TRBV4-3 with TRBJ2-7; 7 nucleotides match TRBD2. This CDR3 spans 15 amino acids. The V and J ends lost 4 bases and 0 bases, in that order; junction bases with no gene match: 6. The V gene's germline CDR1 is LGHNA and CDR2 YSLEER. In DNA form, the CDR3 reads TGCGCCAGCAGCCCATACGGGGGGAGCTCCTACGAGCAGTACTTC. Its translation: CASSPYGGSSYEQYF.

The CDR3 bases are TGCGCCAGCAGCGCGGACTCGACTAGCGGGTACTACGAGCAGTACTTC. Translation gives CASSADSTSGYYEQYF. The chain links TRBV5-1 to TRBJ2-7, with 10 bases identical to TRBD2. The germline CDR1 and CDR2 sequences are SGHRS and YFSETQ. The CDR3 runs 16 residues. Losses at the gene ends were 4 bases for V and 3 bases for J; bases not matched to a gene: 10.

V gene TRBV6-6 combines with J gene TRBJ2-5, with 12 nucleotides matching TRBD2. V was pared by 5 bases and J by 4 bases, with 8 bases of the junction left unmatched. Germline CDR1 reads MNHNY; CDR2 reads SVGAGI (reference sequence). The CDR3 loop spans 16 amino acids. The CDR3 protein is CASSPLPTSGRETQYF. The CDR3 DNA is TGTGCCAGCAGTCCCCTTCCGACTAGCGGGAGAGAGACCCAGTACTTC.

The chain links TRBV5-6 to TRBJ2-7; perhaps TRBD1 as D (6 bases). The germline gives CDR1 SGHDT, CDR2 YYEEEE. This CDR3 spans 15 amino acids. V was pared by 1 base and J by 0 bases, with 11 bases between. The CDR3, as DNA: TGTGCCAGCAGCTTGTCGGGACACCTCTCCTACGAGCAGTACTTC. It is translated as CASSLSGHLSYEQYF.

The genes are TRBV7-9 and TRBJ1-4; 8 positions agree with TRBD1. The J segment lost 7 bases and the V segment lost 5 bases, leaving 9 bases of the junction unmatched. The length of the CDR3 is 15 residues. Germline V gene lookup returns CDR1 SEHNR and CDR2 FQNEAQ (reference sequence). Here the CDR3 DNA reads TGTGCCAGCAGCACACAGGGGGGTAAAAGTGAAAAACTGTTTTTT. Translating gives CASSTQGGKSEKLFF.

This chain uses TRBV6-1 with TRBJ2-7; 9 positions match TRBD1. V gave up 7 bases and J gave up 7 bases; unmatched junction bases: 14. The length of the CDR3 is 15 residues. CDR1 and CDR2 from the germline V gene are MNHNS and SASEGT. The CDR3: CASKVRDRVNGEQYF. The CDR3 bases are TGTGCCAGCAAAGTTCGGGACAGGGTAAATGGGGAGCAGTACTTC.

The chain joins TRBV28 to TRBJ1-2; 7 nucleotides line up with TRBD1. The trim removed 3 bases at V and 6 bases at J, leaving 7 bases unmatched. This CDR3 has 14 residues. CDR1 MDHEN and CDR2 SYDVKM come from the germline V gene. CDR3 nucleotides: TGTGCCAGCAGTTTCGACAGGGAAATGGATGGCTACACCTTC. Its translation: CASSFDREMDGYTF.

The CDR3 here is CAWSAQGNTEAFF. The DNA for the CDR3 is TGTGCCTGGAGTGCACAGGGGAACACTGAAGCTTTCTTT. The chain couples TRBV30 to TRBJ1-1; D is perhaps TRBD1 (6 bases). The CDR3 has 13 residues. V lost 1 base and J lost 1, with 7 bases in between. Germline V lookup: CDR1 GTSNPN, CDR2 SVGIG (reference sequence). Supplemented by reference TRBV30 and TRBJ1-1, the full variable domain reads SQTIHQWPATLVQPVGSPLSLECTVEGTSNPNLYWYRQAAGRGLQLLFYSVGIGQISSEVPQNLSASRPQDRQFILSSKKLLLSDSGFYLCAWSAQGNTEAFFGQGTRLTVV.